This T cell receptor (beta chain) came from a study of blood T cell repertoires in COVID-19. Study background: Some COVID-19 samples were acute and others convalescent; all came from the United States, Italy and Spain. Sources were T cells, B-cell-depleted T cells, or PBMCs; the material itself was cDNA or gDNA.

Authors' analysis steps: Estimates of nucleated cell counts were drawn from the amplification of reference gene primers. Sequenced by immunoSEQ multiplex PCR; TCRdb stores in-frame clones only, minus some. The V and J calls and the clone size are those of that table, but D and trimming were determined from the DNA. The profile shows approximately 300,000 clones, 75% to 90% of them singletons. The germline V gene encodes CDR1 GTSNPN and CDR2 SVGIG (reference sequence). CDR3 length equals 14 residues. The V gene end was trimmed by 4 bases and the J gene end by 6 bases; junction bases not matched to a gene: 8. In Cohort 3, a recovered donor had either two negative PCRs, clearance, or symptom resolution.

The clonotype originates from a woman in her twenties or thirties who had recovered from COVID-19. The chain carries TRBV30 and TRBJ2-2; 7 nucleotides line up with TRBD1. Sample: PBMCs or T cells enriched from blood (not recorded which). As DNA, the CDR3 is TGTGCCTGGAATAGACAGGGCCCTCCCGGGGAGCTGTTTTTT. This gives the protein CAWNRQGPPGELFF.